The 6 T cell receptor beta chains presented below share a single source sample, sequenced in a study of cytomegalovirus exposure and HLA in healthy donors. PCR employed 60 Vbeta and 13 Jbeta primers. The table came from immunoSEQ multiplex PCR; TCRdb's copy has only in-frame clones and leaves some out. In the table there are 130,000 or so clones, approximately 72% of which are singletons. Sequenced sample: PBMCs. The receptors originated from a woman between 50 and 59 years old in good health and CMV-seropositive.

The V and J genes are TRBV4-2 and TRBJ2-5; 9 bases fit TRBD2. Per the germline V gene, CDR1 is LGHNA and CDR2 is YNFKEQ. This CDR3 spans 14 amino acids. J gave up 5 bases and V 3 bases, and 4 bases lay outside the gene matches. CDR3 DNA sequence: TGTGCCAGCAGCCAGCGGGAGGGCCGGGAGACCCAGTACTTC. Amino acids: CASSQREGRETQYF.

In the case of this clone: Other nucleotide sequences in the sample specify the same CDR3. The chain recombines TRBV7-2 with TRBJ2-2; 7 bases map to TRBD1. CDR1 is SGHTA, CDR2 FQGNSA, per germline. This CDR3 spans 14 amino acids. J lost 4 bases, V lost 5 bases, and 4 bases had no gene match. In DNA form, the CDR3 reads TGTGCCAGCAGCCTGGGACAGTCCACCGGGGAGCTGTTTTTT. Amino acid sequence: CASSLGQSTGELFF.

This clone was picked up a small number of times. V gene TRBV25-1 combines with J gene TRBJ1-6, with 8 bases that match TRBD1. The CDR3 covers 15 residues. Germline lookup yields CDR1 MGHDK and CDR2 SYGVNS. V dropped 0 bases and J dropped 8; count of bases not matched to a gene: 3. The CDR3 protein is CASSEYGQGHSPLHF. The CDR3 DNA reads TGTGCCAGCAGTGAATACGGACAGGGACATTCACCCCTCCACTTT.

This clone was picked up a small number of times. The CDR3 spells CASRSRAGGPAEQYF. In DNA form, the CDR3 reads TGTGCCAGCAGATCTAGAGCGGGGGGGCCTGCCGAGCAGTACTTC. The chain links TRBV6-5 to TRBJ2-7, with TRBD2 matching over 10 bases. Germline V gives CDR1 MNHEY, CDR2 SVGAGI. CDR3 size: 15 residues. The trim removed 6 bases at V and 6 bases at J, leaving 11 bases unmatched.

In its sample, this clone was seen a few times. The CDR3 reads CASSRVGRANYGYTF. CDR3 in DNA: TGTGCCAGCAGCCGTGTTGGCAGGGCTAACTATGGCTACACCTTC. The rearrangement joins TRBV14 to TRBJ1-2; TRBD1 is a possible D gene (5 bases). V was trimmed by 4 bases and J by 0 bases, leaving 12 bases between them. This CDR3 is 15 amino acids long. Looked up from germline, CDR1 is SGHDN and CDR2 is FVKESK.

This clone was seen a handful of times. The chain carries TRBV7-9 and TRBJ2-5; 8 bases are shared with TRBD2. The CDR3 is made up of 13 amino acids. Trimming took 5 bases from V and 4 from J; bases not matched to a gene: 3. The germline CDR1 and CDR2 sequences are SEHNR and FQNEAQ (reference sequence). CDR3 nucleotide sequence: TGTGCCAGCAGCCTTACTAGCGGAGAGACCCAGTACTTC. It translates to CASSLTSGETQYF.